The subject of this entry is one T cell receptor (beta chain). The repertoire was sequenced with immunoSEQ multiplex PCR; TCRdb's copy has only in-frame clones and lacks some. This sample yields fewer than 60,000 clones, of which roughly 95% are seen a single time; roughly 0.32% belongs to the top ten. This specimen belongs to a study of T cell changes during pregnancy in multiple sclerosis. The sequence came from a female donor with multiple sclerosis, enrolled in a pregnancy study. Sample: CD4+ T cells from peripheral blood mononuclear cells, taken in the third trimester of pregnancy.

The CDR3 sequence is CASSDYFQPQHF. CDR3 bases: TGTGCCAGCAGTGACTACTTTCAGCCCCAGCATTTT. The chain is built from TRBV2 and TRBJ1-5; D gene uncertain. Looked up from germline, CDR1 is SNHLY and CDR2 is FYNNEI. Trimming cost V 3 bases and J 6 bases, with 6 bases left between them. The length of the CDR3 is 12 residues.